The rows below give T cell receptor beta chains drawn from one sample of a study of T-cell memory formation after mild COVID-19. TCRdb redid the calling of the 5' RACE reads with MiXCR, one entry per CDR3 protein. The sample includes 450,000 to 650,000 distinct CDR3 sequences, roughly 21% of them seen just once. Sequencing input: PBMCs or a T cell subset sorted from them (not recorded which). Every receptor here comes from an adult woman who had mild COVID-19 (a few samples of this study predate the infection). Cell type and time point are not known. The CDR3 runs from the conserved cysteine through the conserved F or W. D genes are given only for firm matches. Clone size is shown for a subset of rows, as once, few, many or a class of expanded clone.

TRBD1	few	TRBJ2-5	TRBV20-1	TGCAGTGCATGGGGACAGTTCCAAGAGACCCAGTACTTC	CSAWGQFQETQYF
-	-	TRBJ2-4	TRBV7-2	TGTGCCAGCAGCCCACGGGCTCTACTTCAGGAAGCCAAAAACATTCAGTACTTC	CASSPRALLQEAKNIQYF
TRBD2	many	TRBJ2-3	TRBV19	TGTGCCAGTAGTATAGATACTAGCGGCCGCACAGATACGCAGTATTTT	CASSIDTSGRTDTQYF
-	-	TRBJ2-7	TRBV6-1	TGTGCCAGCAACCTGCACGGCAGTTCTTACGAGCAGTACTTC	CASNLHGSSYEQYF
-	-	TRBJ2-1	TRBV6-1	TGTGCCAGCAGTGACAGGGCCAGGCAGTTCTTC	CASSDRARQFF
-	-	TRBJ1-1	TRBV6-2/TRBV6-3	TGTGCCAGCAGTTATGCGGACCTGAACACTGAAGCTTTCTTT	CASSYADLNTEAFF
TRBD1	many	TRBJ2-2	TRBV14	TGTGCCAGCAGCCAGCGACAGGGTGCTACCGGGGAGCTGTTTTTT	CASSQRQGATGELFF
TRBD2	few	TRBJ2-7	TRBV12-3/TRBV12-4	TGTGCCAGCAGTTCCCTAGCGGGAGGGGCCTACGAGCAGTACTTC	CASSSLAGGAYEQYF
-	few	TRBJ2-1	TRBV5-5	TGTGCCAGCAGCTGGGACTTTTACAATGAGCAGTTCTTC	CASSWDFYNEQFF
-	few	TRBJ2-2	TRBV12-3/TRBV12-4	TGTGCCAGCAGATACGGACAGTCGCCCGGGGAGCTGTTTTTT	CASRYGQSPGELFF